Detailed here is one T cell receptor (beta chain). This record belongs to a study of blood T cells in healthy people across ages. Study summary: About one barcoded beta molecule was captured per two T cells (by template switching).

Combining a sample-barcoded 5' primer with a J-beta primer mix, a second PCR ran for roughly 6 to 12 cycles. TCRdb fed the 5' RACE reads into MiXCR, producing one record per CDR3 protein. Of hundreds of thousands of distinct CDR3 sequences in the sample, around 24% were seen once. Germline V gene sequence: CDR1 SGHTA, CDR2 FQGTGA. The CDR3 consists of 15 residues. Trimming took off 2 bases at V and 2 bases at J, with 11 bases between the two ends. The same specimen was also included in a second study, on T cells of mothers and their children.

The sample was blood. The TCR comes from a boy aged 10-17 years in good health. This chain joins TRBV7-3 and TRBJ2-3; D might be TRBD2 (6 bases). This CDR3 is CASSLLGGVTDTQYF. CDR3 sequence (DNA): TGTGCCAGCAGCTTACTCGGCGGGGTCACAGATACGCAGTATTTT. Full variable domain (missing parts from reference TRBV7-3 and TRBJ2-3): GAGVSQTPSNKVTEKGKYVELRCDPISGHTALYWYRQSLGQGPEFLIYFQGTGAADDSGLPNDRFFAVRPEGSVSTLKIQRTERGDSAVYLCASSLLGGVTDTQYFGPGTRLTVL.